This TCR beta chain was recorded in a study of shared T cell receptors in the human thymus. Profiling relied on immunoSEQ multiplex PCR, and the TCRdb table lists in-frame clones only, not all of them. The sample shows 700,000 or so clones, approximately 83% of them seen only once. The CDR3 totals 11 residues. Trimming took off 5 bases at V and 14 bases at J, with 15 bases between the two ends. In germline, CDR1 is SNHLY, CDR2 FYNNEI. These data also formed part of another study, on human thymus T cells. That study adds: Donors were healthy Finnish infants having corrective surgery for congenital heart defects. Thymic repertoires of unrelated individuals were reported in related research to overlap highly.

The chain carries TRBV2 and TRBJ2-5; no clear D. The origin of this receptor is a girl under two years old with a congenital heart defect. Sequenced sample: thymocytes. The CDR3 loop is CASSMNYGPYF. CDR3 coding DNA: TGTGCCAGCAGTATGAACTATGGTCCTTACTTC.